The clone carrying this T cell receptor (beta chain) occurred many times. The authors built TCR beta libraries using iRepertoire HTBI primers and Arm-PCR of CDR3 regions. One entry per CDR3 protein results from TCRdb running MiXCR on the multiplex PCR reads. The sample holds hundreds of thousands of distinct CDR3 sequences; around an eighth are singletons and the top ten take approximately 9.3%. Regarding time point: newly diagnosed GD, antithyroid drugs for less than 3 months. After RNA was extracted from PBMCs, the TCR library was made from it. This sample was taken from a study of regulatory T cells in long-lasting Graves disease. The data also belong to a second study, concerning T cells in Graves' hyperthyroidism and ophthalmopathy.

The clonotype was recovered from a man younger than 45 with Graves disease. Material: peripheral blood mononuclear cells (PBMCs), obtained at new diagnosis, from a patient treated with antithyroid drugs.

This chain's CDR3 is CASSEALRDSRGTQYF. CDR3 in DNA: TGCGCCAGCAGTGAAGCCCTGCGAGACTCTAGGGGTACGCAGTATTTT. This chain connects TRBV10-1 to TRBJ2-3; TRBD1 might be the D (5 bases). Per germline, CDR1 WNHNN and CDR2 SYGVQD (reference sequence). Trimming removed 3 bases at V and 8 bases at J, with 21 bases between. CDR3 size: 16 residues.